The 23 T cell receptor beta chains given below trace back to one sample, sequenced in a study of blood T cells in healthy people across ages. Sample-barcoded 5' priming and a J-beta primer mix drove a second PCR of 7 to 11 cycles. TCRdb analysed the 5' RACE reads with MiXCR anew, one entry per CDR3 protein. This sample has about 970,000 distinct CDR3 sequences, with roughly 51% found just once. The sequenced material came from blood. These receptors were taken from a woman aged 55-70 years in good health.

This clonotype has more than one count but fewer than ten. The chain has TRBV15 and TRBJ2-1, with 11 positions matching TRBD2. V trimming: 2 bases; J trimming: 5 bases; junction bases outside the gene matches: 5. The CDR3 consists of 16 residues. The germline gives CDR1 LNHNV, CDR2 YYDKDF (reference sequence). CDR3 sequence: CATSRIEGLADNEQFF. The CDR3 DNA is TGTGCCACCAGCAGAATAGAGGGACTAGCGGACAATGAGCAGTTCTTC.

This chain links TRBV20-1 with TRBJ2-5; 11 bases are a match to TRBD2. Trimming at V came to 5 bases and at J to 5 bases, leaving 4 bases not matched to a gene. The CDR3 totals 13 residues. The germline gives CDR1 DFQATT, CDR2 SNEGSKA (reference sequence). This CDR3 reads CSAPSGGRETQYF. CDR3 in DNA: TGCAGTGCTCCTAGCGGGGGGAGGGAGACCCAGTACTTC.

V usage is TRBV15 and J usage is TRBJ2-1; 8 bases map to TRBD1. Losses at the gene ends were 0 bases for V and 6 bases for J; bases not matched to a gene: 7. From germline, CDR1 is LNHNV and CDR2 YYDKDF (reference sequence). CDR3 length: 16 amino acids. The CDR3 region has the DNA TGTGCCACCAGCAGAGAACACCACGGGACAGGCAATGAGCAGTTCTTC. Translating it yields CATSREHHGTGNEQFF.

Worth noting for this clonotype: This may stem from a read error, because a much larger clone lies one nucleotide away. The chain is built from TRBV5-5 and TRBJ2-5; 8 bases agree with TRBD2. The CDR3 consists of 14 residues. The germline V gene has CDR1 SGHKS and CDR2 YYEKEE (reference sequence). With 0 bases clipped from V and 11 bases from J, the junction kept 9 bases outside the gene matches. The CDR3 loop reads CASSLGVIAGKQYF. Here the CDR3 DNA reads TGTGCCAGCAGCTTGGGGGTAATAGCGGGGAAGCAGTACTTC.

The chain has TRBV20-1 and TRBJ2-5; perhaps TRBD1 as D (7 bases). The CDR3 sequence is 14 residues long. V was cut by 3 bases and J by 4 bases, with 15 bases left in between. Germline CDR1 and CDR2: DFQATT and SNEGSKA (reference sequence). CDR3 region: CSARAGQNLETQYF. Written as DNA, the CDR3 is TGCAGTGCTAGGGCGGGACAGAACTTAGAGACCCAGTACTTC.

The sample holds a few counts of this clonotype. This rearrangement joins TRBV4-1 to TRBJ2-1; 12 bases match TRBD1. Losses at the gene ends were 4 bases for V and 5 bases for J; bases not matched to a gene: 12. The CDR3 covers 18 residues. From germline, CDR1 is MGHRA and CDR2 YSYEKL. DNA for the CDR3: TGCGCCAGCAGCCGCGGGACAGGGGGCTCTAATGTGGACAATGAGCAGTTCTTC. Amino acid sequence: CASSRGTGGSNVDNEQFF.

Only a few counts were recorded for this clonotype. This chain connects TRBV20-1 to TRBJ1-2; 10 bases map to TRBD1. The CDR3 spans 17 residues. Germline CDR1 and CDR2: DFQATT and SNEGSKA (reference sequence). J lost 1 base, V lost 1 base, and 9 bases had no gene match. The CDR3 here is CSARVADRGSFNYGYTF. The CDR3 DNA is TGCAGTGCTAGAGTAGCGGACAGGGGGAGTTTTAACTATGGCTACACCTTC.

The rearrangement joins TRBV7-9 to TRBJ1-5; no clear D. CDR1 and CDR2 (germline): SEHNR, FQNEAQ (reference sequence). This CDR3 spans 15 amino acids. Trimming removed 2 bases from V and 6 bases from J, with 14 bases in between. The CDR3 nucleotides read TGTGCCAGCAGCTTATCTTGGCAACCCGGTCAGCCCCAGCATTTT. It encodes CASSLSWQPGQPQHF.

This clonotype has a handful of counts. The rearrangement joins TRBV10-3 to TRBJ2-7; D is perhaps TRBD1 (6 bases). The CDR3 covers 15 residues. CDR1 is ENHRY and CDR2 is SYGVKD in the germline V gene. Trimming left V 3 bases short and J 2 bases short, with 14 bases between. CDR3 sequence reads: CAISEASTGTYEQYF. The CDR3 DNA sequence: TGTGCCATCAGTGAAGCCTCGACAGGTACCTACGAGCAGTACTTC.

This clonotype was seen only once. This chain connects TRBV27 to TRBJ2-2; TRBD2 aligns across 8 bases. This CDR3 spans 16 amino acids. CDR1 and CDR2 from the germline V gene are MNHEY and SMNVEV (reference sequence). With V trimmed by 8 bases and J by 6 bases, 14 bases remained unmatched. The CDR3 DNA sequence: TGTGCCAGCGGGACTACAACTAGCGGCCGGCCCGGGGAGCTGTTTTTT. Protein product: CASGTTTSGRPGELFF.

This clonotype was seen repeatedly, ten times or more. This chain uses TRBV20-1 with TRBJ2-1; 11 nucleotides agree with TRBD2. The CDR3 is 14 residues long. CDR1 and CDR2 from the germline V gene are DFQATT and SNEGSKA (reference sequence). After removal of 6 bases from V and 6 bases from J, the junction contained 7 bases not matched to a gene. The CDR3, as DNA: TGCAGTGCCCAAGGGACTAGCGGCACCAATGAGCAGTTCTTC. Translation: CSAQGTSGTNEQFF.

Points on this clonotype: Just one base apart from a much larger clone, this may be a read error. This sequence joins TRBV7-3 and TRBJ2-1; D is unresolved. This CDR3 has 14 amino acids. Germline V gene data show CDR1 as SGHTA and CDR2 as FQGTGA. CDR3 DNA: TGTGCCAGCAGCTTAAGTATCCTCGACAATGGGCAGTTCTTC. Translating it yields CASSLSILDNGQFF.

This clonotype has a handful of counts. This rearrangement joins TRBV11-2 to TRBJ2-3; D possibly matches TRBD1 or TRBD2 (5 bases each). Germline V gene lookup returns CDR1 SGHAT and CDR2 FQNNGV. This CDR3 has 15 amino acids. V was cut by 0 bases and J by 4 bases, with 11 bases left in between. CDR3 amino acids: CASSLEGRLADTQYF. The CDR3 region has the DNA TGTGCCAGCAGCTTAGAGGGACGTCTCGCAGATACGCAGTATTTT.

This rearrangement joins TRBV10-3 to TRBJ2-3, with TRBD1 identical over 8 bases. Germline assignment: CDR1 ENHRY and CDR2 SYGVKD. V trimming: 6 bases; J trimming: 4 bases; junction bases outside the gene matches: 3. The CDR3 consists of 13 residues. The CDR3 here is CAIRGQGSDTQYF. The CDR3 bases are TGTGCCATCAGAGGACAGGGATCAGATACGCAGTATTTT.

This chain uses TRBV20-1 with TRBJ2-7, with TRBD1 identical over 11 bases. The CDR3 totals 15 residues. The ends lost 1 base at V and 6 bases at J; junction bases unmatched: 8. Germline CDR1 DFQATT, CDR2 SNEGSKA (reference sequence). CDR3 sequence (DNA): TGCAGTGCTAGAGTTCGGACAGGGGGCGCGTCCGAGCAGTACTTC. Encoded protein: CSARVRTGGASEQYF.

The chain joins TRBV29-1 to TRBJ1-1; D ambiguous. Germline loops: CDR1 SQVTM, CDR2 ANQGSEA. Trimming shortened V by 0 bases and J by 5 bases, and 7 bases separated the two germline ends. The CDR3 length is 12 residues. Here the CDR3 reads CSVEDLSTEAFF. The DNA of the CDR3 is TGCAGCGTTGAAGATCTCAGTACTGAAGCTTTCTTT.

V gene TRBV9 combines with J gene TRBJ1-5; perhaps TRBD1 as D (5 bases). V was pared by 3 bases and J by 9 bases, with 25 bases between. Germline loops: CDR1 SGDLS, CDR2 YYNGEE. This CDR3 contains 17 residues. CDR3 region: CASSGRRAGSVSWPQHF. In DNA, the CDR3 is TGTGCCAGCAGCGGGCGCCGGGCAGGGAGTGTTAGTTGGCCCCAGCATTTT.

This chain connects TRBV29-1 to TRBJ2-3, with TRBD1 as a possible D gene (6 bases). With 0 bases removed from V and 2 bases from J, the gap between germline ends came to 12 bases. There are 15 residues in the CDR3. CDR1 and CDR2 (germline): SQVTM, ANQGSEA. In DNA, the CDR3 is TGCAGCGTTGAAGATTGGGGGCGAGTCACAGATACGCAGTATTTT. It codes for CSVEDWGRVTDTQYF.

The chain carries TRBV6-2 or TRBV6-3 and TRBJ2-4; no reliable D call. The J call is in doubt because the DNA end fits TRBJ2-7 better. From germline, CDR1 is MNHEY and CDR2 SVGEGT. CDR3 size: 12 residues. The CDR3 sequence is CASSSRYDEQYF. The DNA for the CDR3 is TGTGCCAGCAGTTCCCGATACGACGAGCAGTACTTC.

The J gene is TRBJ1-2, the V gene TRBV15, with 8 bases fitting TRBD1. The V segment lost 4 bases and the J segment 4 bases; nucleotides outside the gene matches: 5. Germline V lookup: CDR1 LNHNV, CDR2 YYDKDF (reference sequence). The CDR3 is 14 amino acids. As DNA, the CDR3 is TGTGCCACCAGCAACGACAGGGGAATCTATGGCTACACCTTC. This encodes CATSNDRGIYGYTF.

A few counts support this clonotype. CDR3 DNA: TGTGCCAGCAGCCCAGCATCGACCTACGAGCAGTACTTC. Translating it yields CASSPASTYEQYF. The chain links TRBV7-9 to TRBJ2-7; D unclear. Between the trimmed V and J ends, which lost 5 bases and 2 bases, there was a span of 10 bases. CDR1 SEHNR and CDR2 FQNEAQ come from the germline V gene (reference sequence). The CDR3 runs to 13 residues.

This chain connects TRBV15 to TRBJ2-7; no clear D gene. With the DNA end fitting TRBJ2-4 better, the J assignment may be wrong. Germline assignment: CDR1 LNHNV and CDR2 YYDKDF (reference sequence). The CDR3 is 13 amino acids. The CDR3 nucleotides read TGTGCCACCAATGAAAGTAGGGAAAACATTCAGTACTTC. This sequence encodes CATNESRENIQYF.

Only a few counts were recorded for this clonotype. J is TRBJ2-7 and V is TRBV14; no definite D call. The V end was cut by 1 base, the J end by 3 bases, with 10 bases between. CDR1 and CDR2 from the germline V gene are SGHDN and FVKESK. The CDR3 has 14 residues. CDR3 loop: CASSQGGHDYEQYF. CDR3 DNA sequence: TGTGCCAGCAGCCAAGGGGGTCATGACTACGAGCAGTACTTC.